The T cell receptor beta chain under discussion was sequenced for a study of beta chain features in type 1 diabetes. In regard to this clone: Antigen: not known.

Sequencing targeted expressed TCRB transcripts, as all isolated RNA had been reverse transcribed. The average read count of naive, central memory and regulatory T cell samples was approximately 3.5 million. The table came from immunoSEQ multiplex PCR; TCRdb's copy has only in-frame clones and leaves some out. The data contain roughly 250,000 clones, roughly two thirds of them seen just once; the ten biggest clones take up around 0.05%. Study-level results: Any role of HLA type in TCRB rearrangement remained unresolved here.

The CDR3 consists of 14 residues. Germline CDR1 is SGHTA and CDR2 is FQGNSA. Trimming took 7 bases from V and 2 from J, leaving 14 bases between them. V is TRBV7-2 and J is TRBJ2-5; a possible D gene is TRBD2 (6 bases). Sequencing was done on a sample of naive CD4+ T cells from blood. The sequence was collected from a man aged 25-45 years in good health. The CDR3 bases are TGTGCCAGCACATTGACTAGAGTACAAGAGACCCAGTACTTC. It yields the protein CASTLTRVQETQYF. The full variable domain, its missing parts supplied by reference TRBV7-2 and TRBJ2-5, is GAGVSQSPSNKVTEKGKDVELRCDPISGHTALYWYRQSLGQGLEFLIYFQGNSAPDKSGLPSDRFSAERTGGSVSTLTIQRTQQEDSAVYLCASTLTRVQETQYFGPGTRLLVL.